This is a list of T cell receptor beta chains from one sample in a study of tumor-infiltrating lymphocytes in oesophageal squamous cell carcinoma. In TCRdb, the PCR reads were re-called with MiXCR into one record per CDR3 protein. The sample records fewer than 15,000 distinct CDR3 sequences, roughly 51% being singletons. The sample taken for sequencing was esophageal tumor tissue. These receptors all stem from a male donor with esophageal squamous cell carcinoma. Both conserved end residues are trimmed from each CDR3. The order of the fields is CDR3 length, V gene, J gene, CDR3 protein.

13,TRBV7-8,TRBJ2-1,ASSLRTSGNNEQF
13,TRBV10-3,TRBJ2-5,AISDFGGRSETQY
13,TRBV6-6,TRBJ2-3,ASSDRALSTDTQY
19,TRBV7-3,TRBJ2-3,ASSLGGRRIRANSSTDTQY
12,TRBV6-1,NA,ASREKRGGETQY
12,TRBV11-3,TRBJ2-3,ASSETSGRDTQY
13,TRBV7-6,NA,ASSLALSAYNEQF
15,TRBV6-6,TRBJ2-1,ASSYDRGHRPYNEQF
13,TRBV6-2/TRBV6-3,TRBJ2-1,ASEAQGANNSPLH
13,TRBV7-3,TRBJ2-3,ASSYRTSGRDTQY
13,TRBV5-3,NA,ASSLVQGARYEQY
10,TRBV7-2,TRBJ2-5,ASSSALETQY
13,TRBV12-3/TRBV12-4,NA,ASKKPGQGSHEQY
13,TRBV7-2,NA,ASSWGLAGGYEQY
13,TRBV7-8,TRBJ2-1,ASSSLAGVTNEQF
13,TRBV28,TRBJ2-5,ASSLVGGRYNEQY
10,TRBV10-2,NA,ASSLQSYEQF
13,TRBV6-6,TRBJ2-3,ASSRSRPSTDTQY
11,TRBV19,TRBJ2-5,ASSWGQVETQY
14,TRBV7-2,TRBJ2-3,ASSLGASGSPDTQY
13,TRBV6-6,NA,ASSYSWTGDYEQY
12,TRBV12-3/TRBV12-4,NA,ASTTSGRFDEQF
13,TRBV7-2,TRBJ2-3,ASSSSGSLGDTQY
9,TRBV27,NA,ASRSFTEAF
11,TRBV7-6,NA,ASSWGGVNEQF
14,TRBV27,TRBJ2-1,ASSMLWRSSYNEQF
11,TRBV7-8,TRBJ2-5,ASSFEERETQY
13,TRBV12-5,NA,ASGLGTGEGETQY
14,TRBV7-4,NA,ASSPPGGGGNNEQF
14,TRBV27,TRBJ2-1,ASSPGGLAGALEQF
10,TRBV29-1,TRBJ2-1,SVEEGGDEQF
14,TRBV10-3,TRBJ1-1,AISEVIRAVPTEAF
11,TRBV7-4,TRBJ2-5,ASSASGNNEQY
10,TRBV7-6,NA,ASSLGGTEQF
14,TRBV7-9,TRBJ1-2,ASSSRADRGSRGYT
12,TRBV20-1,TRBJ2-1,SAGTGTINNEQF
12,TRBV7-3,TRBJ2-3,ASSSGTGTDTQY
11,TRBV27,TRBJ1-1,ASSFPGNTEAF
10,TRBV4-1,TRBJ2-2,ASSQGPGELF
13,TRBV7-2,TRBJ1-5,ASSLGGTGSQPQH
15,TRBV7-8,TRBJ2-6,ASSLDKGNSGANVLT
13,TRBV6-1,NA,ASSGRPGRQETQY
11,TRBV12-3/TRBV12-4,NA,ASRLWGSNEQF
12,TRBV7-9,TRBJ2-7,ASSHRDTLAEQY
14,TRBV6-1,TRBJ2-3,ASSYEDSPSTDTQY
12,TRBV10-3,TRBJ2-3,AISEGSAADTQY
13,TRBV27,TRBJ2-6,ASSPIFSGANVLT
13,TRBV7-8,TRBJ2-5,ASSLSEVRKETQY
14,TRBV11-1,NA,ASSLFSSGKGETQY
12,TRBV6-6,NA,ASSYSPGGYEQY
13,TRBV28,TRBJ2-3,ASRTTGPSTDTQY